Sequencing of this T cell receptor (beta chain) was carried out in a study of CD8+ T cells in alopecia areata. The CDR3 covers 15 residues. Germline V gene lookup returns CDR1 PRHDT and CDR2 FYEKMQ (reference sequence). V dropped 4 bases and J dropped 3; count of bases not matched to a gene: 8. Findings of the study overall: More clonal than normal scalp was lesional scalp, particularly alopecia totalis/universalis. Patients shared TCRs less clearly than mice did, possibly for HLA-related reasons.

In each case, RNA was isolated and then reverse transcribed into cDNA as the sequencing template. Sequencing was performed with immunoSEQ multiplex PCR; in TCRdb, only in-frame clones are kept and a portion is missing. This repertoire shows fewer than 250,000 clones, around 62% found once; its top ten account for over 0.4%. In the case of this clone: Its antigen is unknown.

This TCR was sampled from a human donor with alopecia areata. Here the sequenced sample was CD4+ T cells sorted from blood, taken at week 0. The V gene is TRBV13, the J gene TRBJ2-7; TRBD2 agrees at 8 bases. The CDR3 bases are TGTGCCAGCAGCTCTTTAGCGGGGACTTTCTACGAGCAGTACTTC. Its protein product is CASSSLAGTFYEQYF.